These T cell receptor beta chains were read from a single sample in a study of shared clonotypes between healthy human individuals. Here immunoSEQ multiplex PCR was the method, and the copy in TCRdb shows in-frame clones only, minus some. The repertoire holds around 1,000,000 clones, approximately 75% seen once, with over 0.8% in the top ten. Sequenced: memory CD4+ T cells from PBMCs. These receptors all stem from a man aged 18 to 30 in good health. Some clones in this sample may be carry-over from other donors' samples. The CDR3 runs from the conserved cysteine through the conserved F or W. D genes are given only for firm matches. Part of the rows lack a size; the others show once, few, many or a class for expanded clones.

j_gene | abundance | d_gene | v_gene | CDR3nt | CDR3aa
TRBJ2-3 | - | - | TRBV4-1 | TGCGCCAGCAGCCAATTCGGACTATCGAGGGATACGCAGTATTTT | CASSQFGLSRDTQYF
TRBJ1-5 | few | - | TRBV15 | TGTGCCACCTCCCCGGGGGCCGGGCGGGGGCAGCCCCAGCATTTT | CATSPGAGRGQPQHF
TRBJ2-5 | - | TRBD1 | TRBV11-1 | TGTGCCAGCAGCTTCCCCTGGGACAGCCAAGAGACCCAGTACTTC | CASSFPWDSQETQYF
TRBJ1-5 | - | TRBD1 | TRBV4-1 | TGCGCCAGCAGCCAAGCGGGTAGGACAGGGAGGGAGCCCCAGCATTTT | CASSQAGRTGREPQHF
TRBJ1-4 | - | - | TRBV18 | TGTGCCAGCTCACCGGAGGGTAAGGGTGAAAAACTGTTTTTT | CASSPEGKGEKLFF
TRBJ2-2 | - | - | TRBV5-6 | TGTGCCAGCAGCCTCCGGGACGCCGGAAGTTTCGGGGAGCTGTTTTTT | CASSLRDAGSFGELFF
TRBJ2-7 | once | TRBD2 | TRBV27 | TGTGCCAGCAGTGTGGGTAGCGGGAGGTCCTACGAGCAGTACTTC | CASSVGSGRSYEQYF
TRBJ1-2 | - | TRBD1 | TRBV28 | TGTGCCAGCAGCCTAGAGGGGGCTGGTGGCTACACCTTC | CASSLEGAGGYTF
TRBJ2-1 | - | TRBD2 | TRBV18 | TGTGCCAGCTCACCGGCGGCTCTAGCGGGAATCAATGAGCAGTTCTTC | CASSPAALAGINEQFF
TRBJ1-1 | - | - | TRBV7-9 | TGTGCCAGCAGCCGTAGAGGTGGGGGGGACACTGAAGCTTTCTTT | CASSRRGGGDTEAFF
TRBJ1-4 | - | TRBD1 | TRBV5-8 | TGTGCCAGCAGCTTGGGGGACAGGAGTAATGAAAAACTGTTTTTT | CASSLGDRSNEKLFF
TRBJ2-1 | - | TRBD1 | TRBV4-2 | TGTGCCAGCAGCCAAGTGGGACAGGGGAAGGCTGAGCAGTTCTTC | CASSQVGQGKAEQFF
TRBJ2-5 | few | TRBD1 | TRBV2 | TGTGCCAGCAGTGACTCCACAGGGGAAGAGACCCAGTACTTC | CASSDSTGEETQYF
TRBJ2-1 | - | TRBD2 | TRBV28 | TGTGCCAGCAGTCCGCCGGGACTAGTCGATGAGCAGTTCTTC | CASSPPGLVDEQFF